The present T cell receptor (beta chain) was sequenced within a study of blood T cell repertoires in COVID-19. Using immunoSEQ multiplex PCR, the repertoire was profiled, and TCRdb retains in-frame clones only, with some absent. The table lists 300,000 or so clones, 85% to 90% of them singletons. Sequenced input: peripheral blood. This receptor was obtained from a woman aged 35 to 49 with acute or convalescent COVID-19.

In DNA, the CDR3 is TGTGCCAGCAGCTATCGACGTCGGGATGGCTACACCTTC. Its translation: CASSYRRRDGYTF. This sequence joins TRBV5-8 and TRBJ1-2, with unresolved D. The germline CDR1 and CDR2 sequences are SGHTS and YDEGEE. CDR3 length: 13 amino acids. V lost 3 bases and J lost 6, with 12 bases in between. Based on the CDR3 plus reference TRBV5-8 and TRBJ1-2, the full variable domain is EAGVTQSPTHLIKTRGQQATLRCSPISGHTSVYWYQQALGLGLQFLLWYDEGEERNRGNFPPRFSGRQFPNYSSELNVNALELEDSALYLCASSYRRRDGYTFGSGTRLTVV.